One sample yielded the 17 T cell receptor beta chains listed below, sequenced in a study of cytomegalovirus exposure and HLA in healthy donors. PCR amplification relied on 60 Vbeta primers (plus 13 Jbeta primers). The assay was immunoSEQ multiplex PCR, and TCRdb's table has in-frame clones only and misses some. The sample contains roughly 200,000 clones, 70% to 80% of which appear only once. The specimen was PBMCs. The receptors were sampled from a girl aged 5-17 years in good health and CMV-seropositive.

V and J are TRBV5-6 and TRBJ2-1; 7 nucleotides line up with TRBD1. The CDR3 spans 15 residues. The germline gives CDR1 SGHDT, CDR2 YYEEEE. Trimming cost V 0 bases and J 2 bases; bases outside gene matches: 2. CDR3 coding DNA: TGTGCCAGCAGCTTGGGCGACAGGGCCTACAATGAGCAGTTCTTC. Amino acids: CASSLGDRAYNEQFF.

The table lists this clone with a few counts. The chain has TRBV7-8 and TRBJ1-4, with D tentatively TRBD1 (6 bases). The CDR3 has 15 residues. Germline loops: CDR1 SGHVS, CDR2 FQNEAQ. The germline V and J ends were trimmed by 6 bases and 6 bases, with 17 bases remaining between them. The DNA of the CDR3 is TGTGCCAGCAGGGTGGGGGGGCGACAGGATGAAAAACTGTTTTTT. Residues: CASRVGGRQDEKLFF.

Here the CDR3 reads CASSYGLARDTQYF. CDR3 DNA sequence: TGTGCCAGCAGTTACGGCCTAGCTAGAGATACGCAGTATTTT. The gene calls are TRBV6-5 and TRBJ2-3, with D possibly matching TRBD2 (5 bases). CDR3 length: 14 residues. V was pared by 2 bases and J by 5 bases, with 11 bases between. Germline V gives CDR1 MNHEY, CDR2 SVGAGI.

This clone turned up a few times. The V call is TRBV7-7, the J call TRBJ1-5; D remains unclear. The CDR3 is 13 residues long. V was clipped by 6 bases and J by 7 bases, with 13 bases between them. Germline-derived CDR1 and CDR2 are SSHAT and FNYEAQ (reference sequence). The CDR3 coding sequence is TGTGCCAGCAGATTGAGGTTGTGGCAGCCCCAGCATTTT. Translation gives CASRLRLWQPQHF.

V usage is TRBV6-5 and J usage is TRBJ2-1; TRBD1 is a possible D gene (6 bases). Looked up from germline, CDR1 is MNHEY and CDR2 is SVGAGI. With 4 bases removed from V and 7 bases from J, the gap between germline ends came to 17 bases. The CDR3 covers 15 residues. CDR3 region: CASSLQPTGSNEQFF. CDR3 DNA sequence: TGTGCCAGCAGTTTACAACCCACAGGGTCGAATGAGCAGTTCTTC.

The chain joins TRBV19 to TRBJ1-2, with D possibly matching TRBD1 (5 bases). CDR3 length: 14 residues. The V end lost 3 bases, the J end lost 5 bases, and 13 bases lay between the germline ends. Germline V gives CDR1 LNHDA, CDR2 SQIVND (reference sequence). The CDR3 DNA reads TGTGCCAGTAGTATTTTTTCGGACAAGTATGGCTACACCTTC. Amino acids: CASSIFSDKYGYTF.

This clone was detected a few times. Here the CDR3 reads CASKRDWPSETQYF. DNA for the CDR3: TGTGCCAGCAAAAGGGACTGGCCATCGGAGACCCAGTACTTC. The chain joins TRBV6-1 to TRBJ2-5; a weak D match, TRBD2 (6 bases). The V gene lost 7 bases and the J gene lost 5 bases, with 17 bases spanning the gap. Germline V gene data show CDR1 as MNHNS and CDR2 as SASEGT. This CDR3 spans 14 amino acids.

Written as DNA, the CDR3 is TGTGCCAGCAGCATTACTAGCGGGGTGGTTTATGAGCAGTTCTTC. Its protein is CASSITSGVVYEQFF. The chain employs TRBV9 and TRBJ2-1; 10 positions agree with TRBD2. Germline V gives CDR1 SGDLS, CDR2 YYNGEE. CDR3 length: 15 residues. With V trimmed by 4 bases and J by 8 bases, 9 bases remained unmatched.

V usage is TRBV11-3 and J usage is TRBJ2-1; no reliable D call. There are 12 residues in the CDR3. In germline, CDR1 is SGHNT, CDR2 YENEEA. Trimming took off 5 bases at V and 9 bases at J, with 11 bases between the two ends. The CDR3 region is CASSPSDFEQFF. CDR3 bases: TGTGCCAGCAGCCCCTCAGATTTTGAGCAGTTCTTC.

The count of this clone is one. Other DNA sequences of this sample code for an identical CDR3. The chain recombines TRBV18 with TRBJ2-5; D perhaps matches TRBD2 (5 bases). CDR3 length: 13 amino acids. The germline V and J ends were trimmed by 2 bases and 1 base, with 5 bases remaining between them. Germline V lookup: CDR1 KGHSH, CDR2 LQKENI. The CDR3 DNA reads as TGTGCCAGCTCACCAGGGAGCCAAGAGACCCAGTACTTC. Amino acid sequence: CASSPGSQETQYF.

CDR3 amino acids: CASSQMLAGVTGELFF. The CDR3 DNA reads as TGCGCCAGCAGCCAAATGCTAGCGGGGGTGACCGGGGAGCTGTTTTTT. The chain recombines TRBV4-3 with TRBJ2-2, with 10 positions matching TRBD2. The CDR3 spans 16 residues. Germline CDR1 LGHNA, CDR2 YSLEER. J lost 5 bases, V lost 2 bases, and 5 bases had no gene match.

This clone was found a few times. J is TRBJ1-1 and V is TRBV7-9; D ambiguous. Per germline, CDR1 SEHNR and CDR2 FQNEAQ (reference sequence). This CDR3 is 13 amino acids long. Trimming shortened V by 1 base and J by 1 base, and 4 bases separated the two germline ends. This CDR3 is CASSLGENTEAFF. In DNA, the CDR3 is TGTGCCAGCAGCTTAGGAGAGAACACTGAAGCTTTCTTT.

This chain connects TRBV5-1 to TRBJ1-6, with TRBD1 matching over 8 bases. The CDR3 consists of 15 residues. Germline-derived CDR1 and CDR2 are SGHRS and YFSETQ. V was pared by 4 bases and J by 7 bases, with 7 bases of the junction left unmatched. CDR3 DNA sequence: TGCGCCAGCAGCATAGGGACAGGAGAGAATTCACCCCTCCACTTT. It translates to CASSIGTGENSPLHF.

The gene calls are TRBV5-1 and TRBJ2-2; 8 bases are a match to TRBD1. The germline V gene encodes CDR1 SGHRS and CDR2 YFSETQ. J lost 6 bases, V lost 2 bases, and 12 bases had no gene match. There are 17 residues in the CDR3. CDR3 in DNA: TGCGCCAGCAGCTTTTCGCCCGGGACAGGTTCCGCCGGGGAGCTGTTTTTT. Translated, it gives CASSFSPGTGSAGELFF.

The rearrangement joins TRBV5-6 to TRBJ1-6; 12 bases map to TRBD1. The CDR3 spans 16 residues. With V trimmed by 4 bases and J by 4 bases, 3 bases remained unmatched. Germline CDR1 reads SGHDT; CDR2 reads YYEEEE. In DNA, the CDR3 is TGTGCCAGCAGCGGGACAGGGGGCCTGTATAATTCACCCCTCCACTTT. Its protein is CASSGTGGLYNSPLHF.

The chain uses TRBV10-3 and TRBJ2-1; 12 bases are shared with TRBD2. CDR1 and CDR2 from the germline V gene are ENHRY and SYGVKD. The CDR3 covers 16 residues. Losses at the gene ends were 7 bases for V and 7 bases for J; bases not matched to a gene: 11. CDR3 sequence (DNA): TGTGCCATCAACTCCCTAGCGGGGGGGCCTGATAATGAGCAGTTCTTC. Translating it yields CAINSLAGGPDNEQFF.

CDR3 sequence (DNA): TGTGCCAGCAGTTCCCGACTAGATGAAACAGATACGCAGTATTTT. It translates to CASSSRLDETDTQYF. The V call is TRBV11-3, the J call TRBJ2-3; tentative D call: TRBD2 (6 bases). V lost 6 bases and J lost 3, with 16 bases in between. The germline gives CDR1 SGHNT, CDR2 YENEEA. This CDR3 is built from 15 residues.